This T cell receptor beta chain is drawn from a study of blood T cell repertoires in COVID-19. On the study more broadly: Acute-phase and convalescent COVID-19 samples originated in the United States, Italy and Spain.

Germline-derived CDR1 and CDR2 are SGHAT and FQNNGV. This CDR3 contains 17 residues. Deletions cut 1 base from V and 4 bases from J, with 17 bases between. Original processing notes: Counts of nucleated cells, estimated from reference gene primer amplification, were obtained. Produced via immunoSEQ multiplex PCR; TCRdb's table is partial and in-frame only. V and J calls and clone size are those listed in that table; D and trimming were worked out from the DNA. The top ten hold 1.5% of the sample, which has roughly 250,000 clones, 84% seen once. This chain links TRBV11-2 with TRBJ1-3, with D possibly TRBD1 on 6 matching bases. The receptor's source is a woman aged 40 to 49 who had recovered from COVID-19. Sequenced material: peripheral blood. CDR3 bases: TGTGCCAGCAGCTTAGCCTCTCGTCCAGGGGCCGGAAACACCATATATTTT. Protein product: CASSLASRPGAGNTIYF.